The 22 T cell receptor beta chains below were found in one sample sequenced in a study of PD-1 blockade in mismatch repair-deficient tumors. The assay was immunoSEQ multiplex PCR, and TCRdb's table has in-frame clones only and misses some. The sample carries more than 15,000 clones, roughly 84% recorded once. The starting material was PBMCs, obtained before pembrolizumab treatment. The receptors originated from an adult with mismatch repair-deficient cancer.

The chain recombines TRBV27 with TRBJ2-1; 9 bases are shared with TRBD2. Losses at the gene ends were 10 bases for V and 8 bases for J; bases not matched to a gene: 9. This CDR3 has 13 residues. Germline V lookup: CDR1 MNHEY, CDR2 SMNVEV (reference sequence). CDR3: CATGTSPVDEQFF. The CDR3 DNA reads as TGTGCCACCGGGACTAGCCCTGTGGATGAGCAGTTCTTC.

The gene calls are TRBV6-4 and TRBJ2-1; 9 bases agree with TRBD2. This CDR3 spans 14 amino acids. The germline V gene has CDR1 MRHNA and CDR2 SNTAGT. The junction had 2 bases not matched to a gene; V was cut back by 3 bases and J by 5 bases. The CDR3 loop is CASSEAGGHNEQFF. The CDR3 DNA reads as TGTGCCAGCAGTGAAGCGGGAGGTCACAATGAGCAGTTCTTC.

The table lists this clone with a count of one. This chain uses TRBV7-9 with TRBJ2-7, with TRBD1 identical over 7 bases. The CDR3 contains 16 residues. V gave up 5 bases and J gave up 4 bases; unmatched junction bases: 14. Germline values: CDR1 SEHNR, CDR2 FQNEAQ (reference sequence). CDR3 protein: CASSPPDRPGWYEQYF. The CDR3 nucleotides read TGTGCCAGCAGCCCCCCGGACAGGCCCGGTTGGTACGAGCAGTACTTC.

The chain is built from TRBV4-1 and TRBJ2-3, with a tentative D call TRBD1 (5 bases). The CDR3 runs to 14 residues. Deletions cut 3 bases from V and 1 base from J, with 8 bases between. Germline CDR1 reads MGHRA; CDR2 reads YSYEKL. CDR3 DNA sequence: TGCGCCAGCAGCCAGGGGCTAGGCACAGATACGCAGTATTTT. Amino acids: CASSQGLGTDTQYF.

Sample share makes this clone medium-sized. The rearrangement joins TRBV18 to TRBJ1-2; a weak D match, TRBD1 (5 bases). The germline V gene has CDR1 KGHSH and CDR2 LQKENI. The CDR3 contains 13 residues. The V gene lost 3 bases and the J gene lost 4 bases, with 9 bases spanning the gap. The CDR3 loop is CASSPGGSYGYTF. The DNA of the CDR3 is TGTGCCAGCTCACCGGGGGGAAGCTATGGCTACACCTTC.

The gene calls are TRBV12-5 and TRBJ1-2; D gene uncertain. The V end lost 2 bases, the J end lost 0 bases, and 1 base lay between the germline ends. Per germline, CDR1 LGHNT and CDR2 FRNRAP. CDR3 size: 12 residues. CDR3 in DNA: TGTGCTAGTGGTTTGCCTAACTATGGCTACACCTTC. Its translation is CASGLPNYGYTF.

This clone is labeled medium-sized. The rearrangement links TRBV10-1 to TRBJ2-1; a possible D gene is TRBD1 (5 bases). V was clipped by 3 bases and J by 8 bases, with 14 bases between them. From germline, CDR1 is WNHNN and CDR2 SYGVQD (reference sequence). The CDR3 runs to 14 residues. CDR3 in amino acids: CASSESGNGDEQFF. The CDR3 DNA follows: TGCGCCAGCAGTGAATCAGGGAATGGCGATGAGCAGTTCTTC.

The V and J genes are TRBV5-4 and TRBJ2-7; TRBD1 matches at 9 bases. Germline values: CDR1 SGHNT, CDR2 YYREEE (reference sequence). The V and J ends lost 0 bases and 6 bases, in that order; junction bases with no gene match: 4. The CDR3 covers 14 residues. The CDR3 loop reads CASSLEQGAGEQYF. The CDR3 DNA follows: TGTGCCAGCAGCTTGGAACAGGGGGCAGGCGAGCAGTACTTC.

The rearrangement joins TRBV4-3 to TRBJ2-6; D not resolved. Germline CDR1 LGHNA, CDR2 YSLEER. V lost 0 bases, J lost 4 bases, and 10 bases lay in between. This CDR3 has 16 amino acids. CDR3 region: CASSQDGTSGANVLTF. The CDR3 nucleotides are TGCGCCAGCAGCCAAGATGGAACATCCGGGGCCAACGTCCTGACTTTC.

This chain links TRBV9 with TRBJ2-2; D not resolved. The CDR3 covers 14 residues. The V gene's germline CDR1 is SGDLS and CDR2 YYNGEE. Trimming stripped 0 bases from V and 2 bases from J, with 5 bases between. Written as DNA, the CDR3 is TGTGCCAGCAGCGTAGTACAAAACACCGGGGAGCTGTTTTTT. Translation gives CASSVVQNTGELFF. The whole variable domain, filled in from reference TRBV9 and TRBJ2-2, reads DSGVTQTPKHLITATGQRVTLRCSPRSGDLSVYWYQQSLDQGLQFLIQYYNGEERAKGNILERFSAQQFPDLHSELNLSSLELGDSALYFCASSVVQNTGELFFGEGSRLTVL.

J is TRBJ2-7 and V is TRBV2; 8 bases map to TRBD1. V was pared by 3 bases and J by 4 bases, with 5 bases of the junction left unmatched. The CDR3 runs 14 residues. Germline-derived CDR1 and CDR2 are SNHLY and FYNNEI. In nucleotides, the CDR3 is TGTGCCAGCAGTGAGCAGGGGGCAGCGTACGAGCAGTACTTC. This translates into CASSEQGAAYEQYF.

The chain employs TRBV7-9 and TRBJ2-5; D may be TRBD2 (5 bases). Germline CDR1 is SEHNR and CDR2 is FQNEAQ (reference sequence). The V end lost 5 bases, the J end lost 1 base, and 14 bases lay between the germline ends. The CDR3 runs 15 residues. The CDR3 region has the DNA TGTGCCAGCAGCCCCCCCCGGGGAGTCCAAGAGACCCAGTACTTC. It codes for CASSPPRGVQETQYF. The full variable domain, its missing parts supplied by reference TRBV7-9 and TRBJ2-5, is DTGVSQNPRHKITKRGQNVTFRCDPISEHNRLYWYRQTLGQGPEFLTYFQNEAQLEKSRLLSDRFSAERPKGSFSTLEIQRTEQGDSAMYLCASSPPRGVQETQYFGPGTRLLVL.

In regard to this clone: Distinct nucleotide sequences in the sample also encode this CDR3. The CDR3, as DNA: TGTGCCAGCAGCTTAGTGTCAGGGGAGCAGTACTTC. This sequence encodes CASSLVSGEQYF. J is TRBJ2-7 and V is TRBV7-8; possibly TRBD1 for D (5 bases). V lost 1 base and J 7 bases, leaving 8 bases between the germline ends. The CDR3 length is 12 residues. Germline loops: CDR1 SGHVS, CDR2 FQNEAQ. The entire variable domain, with the rest obtained from reference TRBV7-8 and TRBJ2-7, is as follows: GAGVSQSPRYKVAKRGQDVALRCDPISGHVSLFWYQQALGQGPEFLTYFQNEAQLDKSGLPSDRFFAERPEGSVSTLKIQRTQQEDSAVYLCASSLVSGEQYFGPGTRLTVT.

By sample fraction, this clone is medium-sized (0.01 to 0.1%). The V call is TRBV19, the J call TRBJ1-2; D is undetermined. CDR1 is LNHDA and CDR2 is SQIVND in the germline V gene (reference sequence). Trimming cost V 3 bases and J 5 bases, with 16 bases left between them. The CDR3 loop spans 15 amino acids. The DNA for the CDR3 is TGTGCCAGTAGTATTTCTGAAATCGGATCGTATGGCTACACCTTC. This translates into CASSISEIGSYGYTF.

The chain combines TRBV7-9 with TRBJ2-3, with TRBD2 matching over 7 bases. The CDR3 length is 13 residues. V trimming: 4 bases; J trimming: 6 bases; junction bases outside the gene matches: 4. In germline, CDR1 is SEHNR, CDR2 FQNEAQ (reference sequence). CDR3 loop: CASSSSGGDTQYF. The CDR3 nucleotides read TGTGCCAGCAGCTCTAGCGGTGGGGATACGCAGTATTTT. The whole variable domain, remainder taken from reference TRBV7-9 and TRBJ2-3, is DTGVSQNPRHKITKRGQNVTFRCDPISEHNRLYWYRQTLGQGPEFLTYFQNEAQLEKSRLLSDRFSAERPKGSFSTLEIQRTEQGDSAMYLCASSSSGGDTQYFGPGTRLTVL.

J is TRBJ2-7 and V is TRBV18; the D gene is possibly TRBD1 (6 bases). Trimming stripped 4 bases from V and 2 bases from J, with 12 bases between. Germline CDR1 KGHSH, CDR2 LQKENI. The CDR3 is made up of 14 amino acids. As DNA, the CDR3 is TGTGCCAGCTCACTACAGGGTGTTGCCTACGAGCAGTACTTC. Protein sequence: CASSLQGVAYEQYF. Supplemented by reference TRBV18 and TRBJ2-7, the full variable domain reads NAGVMQNPRHLVRRRGQEARLRCSPMKGHSHVYWYRQLPEEGLKFMVYLQKENIIDESGMPKERFSAEFPKEGPSILRIQQVVRGDSAAYFCASSLQGVAYEQYFGPGTRLTVT.

V usage is TRBV4-1 and J usage is TRBJ2-2, with 7 bases that match TRBD1. This CDR3 has 18 amino acids. Per the germline V gene, CDR1 is MGHRA and CDR2 is YSYEKL. Unmatched junction bases numbered 11, after V lost 1 base and J lost 3 bases. The CDR3 sequence: CASSQVLLGQSDTGELFF. The CDR3 DNA reads TGCGCCAGCAGCCAAGTTCTTTTGGGACAGTCGGACACCGGGGAGCTGTTTTTT.

This chain links TRBV7-9 with TRBJ2-5; no reliable D call. Germline CDR1 and CDR2: SEHNR and FQNEAQ (reference sequence). The length of the CDR3 is 15 residues. V shed 4 bases and J shed 0 bases, with 12 bases lying between them. CDR3 loop: CASSSRTEHQETQYF. The CDR3 DNA follows: TGTGCCAGCAGCTCACGGACGGAGCACCAAGAGACCCAGTACTTC. Supplemented by reference TRBV7-9 and TRBJ2-5, the full variable domain reads DTGVSQNPRHKITKRGQNVTFRCDPISEHNRLYWYRQTLGQGPEFLTYFQNEAQLEKSRLLSDRFSAERPKGSFSTLEIQRTEQGDSAMYLCASSSRTEHQETQYFGPGTRLLVL.

This chain connects TRBV29-1 to TRBJ2-6; D is undetermined. Germline CDR1 and CDR2: SQVTM and ANQGSEA. V dropped 2 bases and J dropped 0 bases, with 5 bases sitting between them. CDR3 size: 14 residues. CDR3 residues: CSVELYSGANVLTF. In DNA, the CDR3 is TGCAGCGTTGAACTGTACTCTGGGGCCAACGTCCTGACTTTC.

This clone was seen only once. This chain joins TRBV5-1 and TRBJ2-1, with D possibly matching TRBD2 (5 bases). Trimming removed 2 bases at V and 6 bases at J, with 18 bases between. CDR1 SGHRS and CDR2 YFSETQ come from the germline V gene. The CDR3 is 16 residues long. The CDR3 sequence: CASSFRWLGGGNEQFF. CDR3 in DNA: TGCGCCAGCAGCTTCCGATGGTTGGGCGGAGGCAATGAGCAGTTCTTC. The full variable domain, in which reference TRBV5-1 and TRBJ2-1 provide the parts outside the CDR3, is KAGVTQTPRYLIKTRGQQVTLSCSPISGHRSVSWYQQTPGQGLQFLFEYFSETQRNKGNFPGRFSGRQFSNSRSEMNVSTLELGDSALYLCASSFRWLGGGNEQFFGPGTRLTVL.

The gene calls are TRBV6-1 and TRBJ1-3, with a possible D match to TRBD1 (5 bases). V was pared by 0 bases and J by 0 bases, with 6 bases between. The CDR3 is 15 amino acids. Germline lookup yields CDR1 MNHNS and CDR2 SASEGT. The CDR3 reads CASSEAQGSGNTIYF. CDR3 coding DNA: TGTGCCAGCAGTGAAGCGCAGGGCTCTGGAAACACCATATATTTT.

This clone was seen a single time. This chain joins TRBV18 and TRBJ2-7, with 9 positions matching TRBD1. This CDR3 comprises 15 residues. Germline loops: CDR1 KGHSH, CDR2 LQKENI. Losses at the gene ends were 3 bases for V and 7 bases for J; bases not matched to a gene: 10. The CDR3 spells CASSPPAQGAREQYF. The CDR3 nucleotides read TGTGCCAGCTCACCCCCGGCACAGGGGGCTCGAGAGCAGTACTTC.